This entry lists 16 T cell receptor beta chains sequenced from one sample in a study of post-analysis software for immune sequencing data. Study results and limitations: Patients had higher frequencies than controls of five or six TRBV segments, including TRBV5-6, TRBV5-1 and TRBV20-1.

Unique molecular identifiers were present in the TCR beta cDNA libraries. TCRdb reprocessed the PCR reads with MiXCR, giving one entry per CDR3 protein. The table includes 250,000 to 300,000 distinct CDR3 sequences, 36% detected once. Their antigens remain unidentified. Sequenced input: blood. These receptors were taken from a girl aged 10-17 years with multiple sclerosis.

Ten or more counts support this clonotype. J is TRBJ1-1 and V is TRBV6-5; tentative D call: TRBD1 (5 bases). V shed 8 bases and J shed 4 bases, with 17 bases lying between them. Germline assignment: CDR1 MNHEY and CDR2 SVGAGI. The CDR3 is made up of 14 amino acids. CDR3 residues: CASRGRYPGTEAFF. In nucleotides, the CDR3 is TGTGCCAGCCGGGGCCGATACCCTGGCACTGAAGCTTTCTTT.

This clonotype has a count of ten or more. The V gene is TRBV6-4, the J gene TRBJ2-1; 8 bases match TRBD2. CDR1 is MRHNA and CDR2 is SNTAGT in the germline V gene. With V trimmed by 3 bases and J by 4 bases, 5 bases remained unmatched. CDR3 size: 15 residues. For the CDR3, the DNA is TGTGCCAGCAGTGAACACGGGGGGGCTTACAATGAGCAGTTCTTC. Protein sequence: CASSEHGGAYNEQFF.

This clonotype has just a few counts. Since a much larger clone is just one base distant, this may be a read error. This chain links TRBV28 with TRBJ2-5, with D perhaps TRBD2 (5 bases). The CDR3 is 18 residues long. V lost 0 bases and J 7 bases, leaving 24 bases between the germline ends. Germline lookup yields CDR1 MDHEN and CDR2 SYDVKM. CDR3 in DNA: TGTGCCAGCAGTTTATGGGGCCGGGATTTCCATGTCATGAGGACCCAGTACTTC. Amino acids: CASSLWGRDFHVMRTQYF.

This clonotype was recorded many times. The V gene is TRBV20-1, the J gene TRBJ2-3, with 12 bases matching TRBD2. In germline, CDR1 is DFQATT, CDR2 SNEGSKA (reference sequence). The CDR3 has 15 residues. V lost 5 bases, J lost 3 bases, and 6 bases stayed unmatched. CDR3 amino acids: CSAPFGLAGTDTQYF. CDR3 nucleotides: TGCAGTGCTCCCTTCGGACTAGCGGGGACAGATACGCAGTATTTT.

The chain combines TRBV5-1 with TRBJ2-5; D not resolved. The germline V gene has CDR1 SGHRS and CDR2 YFSETQ. Trimming stripped 0 bases from V and 11 bases from J, with 20 bases between. The CDR3 consists of 15 residues. CDR3 sequence reads: CASSLDGRPNNEQYF. Here the CDR3 DNA reads TGCGCCAGCAGCTTGGATGGGCGGCCGAACAATGAGCAGTACTTC.

Remarks on this clonotype: This may arise from a read error, as a much more abundant clone is one base away. The chain is built from TRBV28 and TRBJ2-5; D tentatively reads TRBD1 or TRBD2 (5 bases each). The DNA end is a closer match to TRBJ2-1, so the J assignment may be wrong. The CDR3 covers 15 residues. Germline loops: CDR1 MDHEN, CDR2 SYDVKM. This CDR3 is CASSGVGPTQETQFF. Here the CDR3 DNA reads TGTGCCAGCAGCGGGGTGGGACCGACCCAAGAGACCCAGTTCTTC.

This clonotype was detected ten times or more. The V and J genes are TRBV6-4 and TRBJ2-1; TRBD2 is a possible D gene (6 bases). Trimming removed 2 bases at V and 7 bases at J, with 9 bases between. Germline CDR1 reads MRHNA; CDR2 reads SNTAGT. CDR3 length: 13 residues. Here the CDR3 DNA reads TGTGCCAGCAGTGACGGGGGGAGGAATGAGCAGTTCTTC. The encoded protein is CASSDGGRNEQFF.

This clonotype was counted ten times or more. The chain links TRBV20-1 to TRBJ2-1; D call uncertain. The V and J ends lost 4 bases and 6 bases respectively, with 13 bases between them. Germline assignment: CDR1 DFQATT and CDR2 SNEGSKA (reference sequence). The CDR3 extends over 13 amino acids. The CDR3 DNA is TGCAGTGCTATAGGTCTCGGTGGCAATGAGCAGTTCTTC. Residues: CSAIGLGGNEQFF.

As to this clonotype: This clone may be a read error of a much larger clone one base away. Without the conserved terminal phenylalanine or tryptophan, this CDR3 likely stems from a read error. This sequence joins TRBV11-2 and TRBJ2-7; TRBD2 might be the D (6 bases). With the DNA end fitting TRBJ2-5 better, the J assignment may be wrong. The germline gives CDR1 SGHAT, CDR2 FQNNGV. This CDR3 is 13 amino acids long. DNA of the CDR3: TGTGCCAGCAGCTCGGACGGAGGGGAGACCCAGTACTGC. This gives the protein CASSSDGGETQYC.

This clonotype was seen a handful of times. This chain uses TRBV25-1 with TRBJ1-5, with D unclear. Trimming cost V 7 bases and J 5 bases, with 9 bases left between them. Germline CDR1 and CDR2: MGHDK and SYGVNS. The CDR3 totals 12 residues. CDR3: CASKGPDQPQHF. CDR3 nucleotides: TGTGCCAGCAAAGGGCCGGATCAGCCCCAGCATTTT.

This chain connects TRBV20-1 to TRBJ1-2, with D perhaps TRBD1 (6 bases). The length of the CDR3 is 16 residues. In germline, CDR1 is DFQATT, CDR2 SNEGSKA (reference sequence). Trimming shortened V by 3 bases and J by 7 bases, and 24 bases separated the two germline ends. CDR3 in DNA: TGCAGTGCTAGTGGGGGGACACGGTCCACCGTGCGTGGCTACACCTTC. It codes for CSASGGTRSTVRGYTF.

To note about this clonotype: A read error may explain this, as a much larger clone is one base away. The V call is TRBV4-2, the J call TRBJ2-5; D may be TRBD2 (6 bases). The CDR3 loop spans 13 amino acids. Trimming left V 0 bases short and J 11 bases short, with 13 bases between. From germline, CDR1 is LGHNA and CDR2 YNFKEQ. CDR3 DNA sequence: TGTGCCAGCAGCCAAGATTTTAGCGGTGAGCAGTACTTC. The encoded protein is CASSQDFSGEQYF.

In regard to this clonotype: One end of the junction fails to match germline, which may point to a read error. V gene TRBV7-2 combines with J gene TRBJ2-7, with D uncertain. CDR3 size: 14 residues. The germline V gene has CDR1 SGHTA and CDR2 FQGNSA. The CDR3 loop reads CASSLGLGSHEQYF. DNA for the CDR3: TGTGCCAGCAGCTTAGGATTGGGCTCCCACGAGCAGTACTTC.

This clonotype was seen more than once but under ten times. A much larger clone differs from this one at a single base, so this may be a read error. The rearrangement links TRBV29-1 to TRBJ2-7, with a possible D match to TRBD1 (6 bases). This CDR3 is 11 amino acids long. Looked up from germline, CDR1 is SQVTM and CDR2 is ANQGSEA. V was clipped by 6 bases and J by 7 bases, with 13 bases between them. Here the CDR3 DNA reads TGCAGCGTAAGGGGGACCAATGAGCAGTACTTC. Its translation: CSVRGTNEQYF.

This clonotype was recorded at least ten times. The chain is built from TRBV6-2 or TRBV6-3 and TRBJ2-1; the D call may be TRBD1 or TRBD2 (5 bases each). The germline CDR1 and CDR2 sequences are MNHEY and SVGEGT. The V and J ends lost 6 bases and 8 bases respectively, with 20 bases between them. The CDR3 loop spans 15 amino acids. This chain's CDR3 is CASSQSRDPDHEQFF. In DNA, the CDR3 is TGTGCCAGCAGCCAGAGCCGGGACCCCGATCATGAGCAGTTCTTC.

Concerning this clonotype itself: A read error is possible here, since a much larger clone lies one base away. The V and J genes are TRBV29-1 and TRBJ2-5, with D hard to call. Germline lookup yields CDR1 SQVTM and CDR2 ANQGSEA. The CDR3 runs 13 residues. The V end was cut by 2 bases, the J end by 4 bases, with 11 bases between. CDR3 amino acids: CSVESLFGETQYF. For the CDR3, the DNA is TGCAGCGTTGAATCGTTATTCGGAGAGACCCAGTACTTC. Complete variable domain (other parts from reference TRBV29-1 and TRBJ2-5): SAVISQKPSRDICQRGTSLTIQCQVDSQVTMMFWYRQQPGQSLTLIATANQGSEATYESGFVIDKFPISRPNLTFSTLTVSNMSPEDSSIYLCSVESLFGETQYFGPGTRLLVL.